This TCR beta chain originates from a study of blood T cell repertoires in COVID-19. The overall study: The United States, Italy and Spain were the sources of the acute and convalescent COVID-19 samples. The analysed material was cDNA or gDNA that came from T cells, B-cell-depleted T cells, or PBMCs.

In the original processing: Reference gene primer amplification gave nucleated cell count estimates. The repertoire was sequenced with immunoSEQ multiplex PCR; TCRdb's copy has only in-frame clones and lacks some. V and J calls and clone size come straight from that table; D and trimming were deduced from the DNA. The sample holds hundreds of thousands of clones, more than 80% seen once. The study recruited people aged roughly 18 to 100 years across around 23 US areas. The V gene's germline CDR1 is LNHDA and CDR2 SQIVND (reference sequence). The CDR3 is 15 residues long. Trimming shortened V by 5 bases and J by 4 bases, and 16 bases separated the two germline ends.

The specimen sequenced was PBMCs or T cells enriched from blood (not recorded which). The chain has TRBV19 and TRBJ2-3; perhaps TRBD2 as D (7 bases). The TCR sequence derives from a man in his thirties or forties who had recovered from COVID-19. CDR3 in DNA: TGTGCCAGTAGTTTGGAGGGGGGGGCCCCAGATACGCAGTATTTT. Protein sequence: CASSLEGGAPDTQYF. The whole variable domain, filled in from reference TRBV19 and TRBJ2-3, reads DGGITQSPKYLFRKEGQNVTLSCEQNLNHDAMYWYRQDPGQGLRLIYYSQIVNDFQKGDIAEGYSVSREKKESFPLTVTSAQKNPTAFYLCASSLEGGAPDTQYFGPGTRLTVL.